The source of this T cell receptor (beta chain) is a study of blood T cell repertoires in COVID-19. As for the study in general: From the United States, Italy and Spain came samples of acute and convalescent COVID-19. PBMCs, B-cell-depleted T cells, or T cells were the source of the cDNA or gDNA that made up the material.

The CDR3 runs to 18 residues. J lost 0 bases, V lost 4 bases, and 13 bases had no gene match. Germline CDR1 SGHAT, CDR2 FQNNGV. In the original workflow: For nucleated cells, counts were estimated from reference gene primer amplification. Produced via immunoSEQ multiplex PCR; TCRdb's table is partial and in-frame only. That table gives V, J and clone size, and the DNA gave D and trimming. The sample yields some 200,000 clones, 87% seen once. The TCR comes from a man in his sixties with active or convalescent COVID-19. Sequencing used peripheral blood. The chain recombines TRBV11-2 with TRBJ2-7, with 9 bases fitting TRBD1. CDR3: CASSSTPGQGYSSYEQYF. For the CDR3, the DNA is TGTGCCAGCAGCTCGACTCCGGGACAGGGCTATTCCTCCTACGAGCAGTACTTC.